This paragraph covers one T cell receptor beta chain sequence. None of the glioblastoma patients had an isocitrate dehydrogenase mutation. The PCR used 60 V beta and 13 J beta primers. Profiling relied on immunoSEQ multiplex PCR, and the TCRdb table lists in-frame clones only, not all of them. The sample consists of about 95,000 clones, 85% of them appearing once. CDR3 length: 13 residues. J lost 7 bases, V lost 8 bases, and 13 bases had no gene match. The germline V gene has CDR1 SQVTM and CDR2 ANQGSEA. The sample is drawn from a study of glioma-infiltrating T cells after dendritic cell vaccination. Study in general: Patients received autologous tumor lysate-pulsed dendritic cell vaccination between about 2002 and 2013. Monocyte-derived dendritic cells, cultured 6 to 8 days with IL-4 and GM-CSF, were pulsed with autologous tumor lysate.

Sequencing was performed on blood, taken before dendritic cell vaccination. This receptor was obtained from a human donor with glioblastoma. This chain connects TRBV29-1 to TRBJ2-7, with 8 bases aligning to TRBD1. In nucleotides, the CDR3 is TGCAGCTTTACGTGGGACAGGCCGGGAGAGCAGTACTTC. The encoded protein is CSFTWDRPGEQYF.